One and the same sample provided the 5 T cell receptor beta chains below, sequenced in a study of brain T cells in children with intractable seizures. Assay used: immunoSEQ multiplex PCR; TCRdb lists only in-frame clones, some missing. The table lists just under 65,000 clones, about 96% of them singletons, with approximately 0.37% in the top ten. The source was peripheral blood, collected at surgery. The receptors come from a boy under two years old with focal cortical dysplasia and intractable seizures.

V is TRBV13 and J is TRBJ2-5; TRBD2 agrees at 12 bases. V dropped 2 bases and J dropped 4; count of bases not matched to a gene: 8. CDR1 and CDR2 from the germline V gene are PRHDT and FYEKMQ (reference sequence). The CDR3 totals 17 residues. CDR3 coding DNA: TGTGCCAGCAGCTTAAACCTAGCGGGAGGGCCAGGAGAGACCCAGTACTTC. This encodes CASSLNLAGGPGETQYF. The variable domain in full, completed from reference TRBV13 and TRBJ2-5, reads AAGVIQSPRHLIKEKRETATLKCYPIPRHDTVYWYQQGPGQDPQFLISFYEKMQSDKGSIPDRFSAQQFSDYHSELNMSSLELGDSALYFCASSLNLAGGPGETQYFGPGTRLLVL.

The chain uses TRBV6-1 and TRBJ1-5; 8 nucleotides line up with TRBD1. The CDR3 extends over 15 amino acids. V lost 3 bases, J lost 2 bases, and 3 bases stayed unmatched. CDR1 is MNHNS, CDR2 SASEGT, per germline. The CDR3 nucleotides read TGTGCCAGCAGTGACGAGGGACAGGGCAATCAGCCCCAGCATTTT. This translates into CASSDEGQGNQPQHF.

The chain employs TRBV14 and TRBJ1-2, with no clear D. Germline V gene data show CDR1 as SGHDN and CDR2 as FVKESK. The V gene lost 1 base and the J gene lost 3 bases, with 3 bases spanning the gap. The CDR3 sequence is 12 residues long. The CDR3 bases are TGTGCCAGCAGCCAAGGACACTATGGCTACACCTTC. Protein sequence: CASSQGHYGYTF. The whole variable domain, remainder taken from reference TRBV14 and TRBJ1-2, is EAGVTQFPSHSVIEKGQTVTLRCDPISGHDNLYWYRRVMGKEIKFLLHFVKESKQDESGMPNNRFLAERTGGTYSTLKVQPAELEDSGVYFCASSQGHYGYTFGSGTRLTVV.

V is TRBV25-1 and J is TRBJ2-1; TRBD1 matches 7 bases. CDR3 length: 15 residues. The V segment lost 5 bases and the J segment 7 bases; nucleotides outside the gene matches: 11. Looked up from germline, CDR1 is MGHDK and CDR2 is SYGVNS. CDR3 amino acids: CASSNTGERGNEQFF. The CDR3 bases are TGTGCCAGCAGTAACACAGGGGAAAGGGGGAATGAGCAGTTCTTC. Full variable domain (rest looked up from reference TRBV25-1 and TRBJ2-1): EADIYQTPRYLVIGTGKKITLECSQTMGHDKMYWYQQDPGMELHLIHYSYGVNSTEKGDLSSESTVSRIRTEHFPLTLESARPSHTSQYLCASSNTGERGNEQFFGPGTRLTVL.

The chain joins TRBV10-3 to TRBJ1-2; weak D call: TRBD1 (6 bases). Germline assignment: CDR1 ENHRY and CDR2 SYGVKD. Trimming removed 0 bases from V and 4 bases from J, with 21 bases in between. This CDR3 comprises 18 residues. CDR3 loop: CAISESSPGGGQSYGYTF. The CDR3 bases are TGTGCCATCAGTGAGTCTTCCCCAGGTGGGGGGCAGTCCTATGGCTACACCTTC.